This T cell receptor beta chain was recorded in a study of T cells after yellow fever vaccination. Background on the study: Fractions of limited cellularity were prepared by means of SMART-Seq v4 Ultra Low Input.

Trimming took off 2 bases at V and 5 bases at J, with 16 bases between the two ends. The CDR3 consists of 15 residues. Germline V CDR1 and CDR2: SGHTA, FQGNSA. This clonotype was seen repeatedly, ten times or more. TCRdb recomputed calls from the 5' RACE reads with MiXCR, one row per CDR3 protein. The data show roughly 45,000 distinct CDR3 sequences, 6% to 7% seen once. Sequenced here: PBMCs, either bulk or a sorted T-cell subset (CD4+, CD8+, memory, or dextramer-sorted; not recorded which), sampled 45 days after the yellow fever booster vaccination. The chain is built from TRBV7-2 and TRBJ2-7; D is ambiguous. This clonotype was sampled from a man aged 25-45 years who received the YFV17D yellow fever vaccine. The CDR3 here is CASSLSHGPRNEQYF. DNA for the CDR3: TGTGCCAGCAGCTTATCCCACGGTCCTAGAAACGAGCAGTACTTC.